What follows is one T cell receptor beta chain and its context. Its cognate antigen is unknown. Germline CDR1 is SNHLY and CDR2 is FYNNEI. The CDR3 is 13 residues long. Trimming left V 0 bases short and J 7 bases short, with 10 bases between. This sample was included in a study of cytomegalovirus exposure and HLA in healthy donors. Findings of the study overall: The listing of roughly 160 TCR beta chains classed them as cytomegalovirus-associated.

Profiling relied on immunoSEQ multiplex PCR, and the TCRdb table lists in-frame clones only, not all of them. The sample contains some 200,000 clones, 86% of which appear only once. This clonotype originated in a man aged 25 to 40 in good health and CMV-seropositive. Sequencing was done on a sample of PBMCs. This rearrangement joins TRBV2 to TRBJ2-7; D gene unclear. The CDR3 here is CASSEAHPGEQYF. The DNA for the CDR3 is TGTGCCAGCAGTGAAGCCCACCCCGGAGAGCAGTACTTC. Combining the CDR3 with reference TRBV2 and TRBJ2-7 gives the whole variable domain EPEVTQTPSHQVTQMGQEVILRCVPISNHLYFYWYRQILGQKVEFLVSFYNNEISEKSEIFDDQFSVERPDGSNFTLKIRSTKLEDSAMYFCASSEAHPGEQYFGPGTRLTVT.